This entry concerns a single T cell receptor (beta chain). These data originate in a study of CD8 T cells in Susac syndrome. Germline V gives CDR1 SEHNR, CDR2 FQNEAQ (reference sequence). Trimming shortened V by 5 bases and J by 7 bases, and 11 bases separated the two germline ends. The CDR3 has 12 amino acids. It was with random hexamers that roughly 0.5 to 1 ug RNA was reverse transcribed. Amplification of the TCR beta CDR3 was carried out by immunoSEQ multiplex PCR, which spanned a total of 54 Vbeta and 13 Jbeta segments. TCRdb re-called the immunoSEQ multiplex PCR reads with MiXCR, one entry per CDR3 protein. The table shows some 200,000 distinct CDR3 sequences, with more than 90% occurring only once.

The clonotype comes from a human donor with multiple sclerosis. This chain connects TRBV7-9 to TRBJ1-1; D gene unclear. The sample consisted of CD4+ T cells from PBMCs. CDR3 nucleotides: TGTGCCAGCAGCCAGCCGGGAGTTGAAGCTTTCTTT. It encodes CASSQPGVEAFF.